This TCR beta chain was sequenced for a study of cytomegalovirus exposure and HLA in healthy donors. Repertoires were generated with immunoSEQ multiplex PCR, while TCRdb's copy carries only in-frame clones and drops some. The data contain around 190,000 clones, 86% of them singletons. J was trimmed by 6 bases and V by 8 bases; bases with no gene match: 12. The CDR3 runs to 15 residues. The germline V gene has CDR1 LNHNV and CDR2 YYDKDF (reference sequence). The donors were part of the validation cohort, which consisted of about 120 subjects and was separate from the first cohort of roughly 620 subjects.

This sequence was found in a woman aged 18-29 years in good health and CMV-seronegative. This chain joins TRBV15 and TRBJ2-2, with 7 bases identical to TRBD2. Input material: PBMCs. CDR3 amino acids: CATYWEGGPPGELFF. As DNA, the CDR3 is TGTGCCACCTATTGGGAGGGAGGGCCCCCCGGGGAGCTGTTTTTT.